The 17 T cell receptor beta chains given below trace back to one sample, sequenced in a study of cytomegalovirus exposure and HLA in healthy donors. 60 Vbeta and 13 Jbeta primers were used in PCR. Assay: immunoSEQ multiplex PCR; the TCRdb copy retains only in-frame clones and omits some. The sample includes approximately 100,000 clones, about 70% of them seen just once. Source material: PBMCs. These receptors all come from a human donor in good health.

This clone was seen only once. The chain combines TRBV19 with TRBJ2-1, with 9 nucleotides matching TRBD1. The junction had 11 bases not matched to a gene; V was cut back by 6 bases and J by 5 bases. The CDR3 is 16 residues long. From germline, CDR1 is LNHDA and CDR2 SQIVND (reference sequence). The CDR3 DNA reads TGTGCCAGTAGGGACAGGGGACAACCTCACCACAATGAGCAGTTCTTC. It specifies CASRDRGQPHHNEQFF. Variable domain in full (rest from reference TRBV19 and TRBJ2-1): DGGITQSPKYLFRKEGQNVTLSCEQNLNHDAMYWYRQDPGQGLRLIYYSQIVNDFQKGDIAEGYSVSREKKESFPLTVTSAQKNPTAFYLCASRDRGQPHHNEQFFGPGTRLTVL.

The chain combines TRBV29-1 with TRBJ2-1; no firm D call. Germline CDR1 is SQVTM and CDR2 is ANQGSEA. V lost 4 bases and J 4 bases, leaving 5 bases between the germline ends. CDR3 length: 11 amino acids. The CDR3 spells CSVVQYNEQFF. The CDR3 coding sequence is TGCAGCGTTGTCCAGTACAATGAGCAGTTCTTC.

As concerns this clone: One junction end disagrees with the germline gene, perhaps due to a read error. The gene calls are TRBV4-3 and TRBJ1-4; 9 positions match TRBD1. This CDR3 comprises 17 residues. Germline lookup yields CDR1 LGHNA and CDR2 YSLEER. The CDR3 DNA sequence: TGCGCCAGCAGGCAAGGGACAGGGACCTCAACTAATGAAAAACTGTTTTTT. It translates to CASRQGTGTSTNEKLFF.

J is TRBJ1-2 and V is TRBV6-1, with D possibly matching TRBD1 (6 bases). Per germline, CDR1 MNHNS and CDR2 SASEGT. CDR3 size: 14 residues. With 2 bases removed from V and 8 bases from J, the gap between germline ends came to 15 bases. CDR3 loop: CASSERGWSGGYTF. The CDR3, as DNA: TGTGCCAGCAGTGAAAGGGGGTGGTCAGGAGGCTACACCTTC.

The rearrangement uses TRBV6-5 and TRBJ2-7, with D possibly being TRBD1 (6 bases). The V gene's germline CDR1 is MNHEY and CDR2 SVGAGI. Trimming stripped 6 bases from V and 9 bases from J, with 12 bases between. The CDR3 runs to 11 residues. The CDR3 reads CASRLQDRQYF. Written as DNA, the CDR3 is TGTGCCAGCAGACTACAGGACAGGCAGTACTTC.

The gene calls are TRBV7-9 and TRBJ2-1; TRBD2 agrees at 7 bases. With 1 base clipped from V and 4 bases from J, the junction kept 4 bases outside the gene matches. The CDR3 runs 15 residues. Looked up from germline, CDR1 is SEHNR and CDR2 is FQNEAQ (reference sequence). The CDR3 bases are TGTGCCAGCAGCTTAGAAGCGGGGCCATACAATGAGCAGTTCTTC. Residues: CASSLEAGPYNEQFF.

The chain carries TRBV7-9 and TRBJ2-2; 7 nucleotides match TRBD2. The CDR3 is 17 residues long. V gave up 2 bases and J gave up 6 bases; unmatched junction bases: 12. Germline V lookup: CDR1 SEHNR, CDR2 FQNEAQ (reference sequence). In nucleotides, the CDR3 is TGTGCCAGCAGCTTAAGGAACATACTCGGGGGGTCCGGGGAGCTGTTTTTT. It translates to CASSLRNILGGSGELFF. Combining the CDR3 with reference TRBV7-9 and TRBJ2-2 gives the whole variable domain DTGVSQNPRHKITKRGQNVTFRCDPISEHNRLYWYRQTLGQGPEFLTYFQNEAQLEKSRLLSDRFSAERPKGSFSTLEIQRTEQGDSAMYLCASSLRNILGGSGELFFGEGSRLTVL.

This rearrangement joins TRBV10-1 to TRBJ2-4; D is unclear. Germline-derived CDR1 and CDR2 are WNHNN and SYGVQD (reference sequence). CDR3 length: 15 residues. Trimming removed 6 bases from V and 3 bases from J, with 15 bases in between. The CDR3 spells CASSEDPTSKNIQYF. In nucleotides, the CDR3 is TGCGCCAGCAGCGAGGATCCAACGAGCAAAAACATTCAGTACTTC.

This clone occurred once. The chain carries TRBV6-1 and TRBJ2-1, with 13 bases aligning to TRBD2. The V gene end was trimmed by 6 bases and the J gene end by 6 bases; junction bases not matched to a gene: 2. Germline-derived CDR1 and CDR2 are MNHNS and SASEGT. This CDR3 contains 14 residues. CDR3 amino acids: CASSGLAGVNEQFF. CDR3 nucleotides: TGTGCCAGCAGCGGACTAGCGGGAGTCAATGAGCAGTTCTTC.

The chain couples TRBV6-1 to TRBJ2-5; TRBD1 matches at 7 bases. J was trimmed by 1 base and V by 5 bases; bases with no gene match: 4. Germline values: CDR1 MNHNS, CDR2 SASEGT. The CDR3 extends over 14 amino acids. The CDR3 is CASSWGQLQETQYF. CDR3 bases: TGTGCCAGCAGTTGGGGACAGCTCCAAGAGACCCAGTACTTC.

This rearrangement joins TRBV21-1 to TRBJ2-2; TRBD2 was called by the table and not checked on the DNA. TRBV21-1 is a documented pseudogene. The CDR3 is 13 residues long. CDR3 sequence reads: CASSKDFTGELFF. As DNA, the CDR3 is TGTGCCAGCAGCAAGGACTTTACCGGGGAGCTGTTTTTT.

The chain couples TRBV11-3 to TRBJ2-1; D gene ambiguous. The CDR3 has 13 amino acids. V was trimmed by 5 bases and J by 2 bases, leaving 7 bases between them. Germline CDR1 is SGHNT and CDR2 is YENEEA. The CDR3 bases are TGTGCCAGCAGCCCTGGCCCCTACAATGAGCAGTTCTTC. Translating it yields CASSPGPYNEQFF. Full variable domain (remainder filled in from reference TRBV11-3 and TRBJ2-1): EAGVVQSPRYKIIEKKQPVAFWCNPISGHNTLYWYLQNLGQGPELLIRYENEEAVDDSQLPKDRFSAERLKGVDSTLKIQPAELGDSAVYLCASSPGPYNEQFFGPGTRLTVL.

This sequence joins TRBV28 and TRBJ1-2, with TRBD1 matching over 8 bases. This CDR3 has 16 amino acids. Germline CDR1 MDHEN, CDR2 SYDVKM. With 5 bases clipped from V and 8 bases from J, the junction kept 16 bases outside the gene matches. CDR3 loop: CASSPNRDRNPGGYTF. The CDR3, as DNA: TGTGCCAGCAGTCCGAACCGGGACAGGAATCCGGGAGGCTACACCTTC.

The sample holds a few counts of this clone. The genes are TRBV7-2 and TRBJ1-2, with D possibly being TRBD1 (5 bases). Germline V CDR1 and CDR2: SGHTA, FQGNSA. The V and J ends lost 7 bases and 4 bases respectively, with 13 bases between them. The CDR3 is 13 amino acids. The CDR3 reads CASTLQALYGYTF. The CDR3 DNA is TGTGCCAGCACCCTACAGGCTCTCTATGGCTACACCTTC.

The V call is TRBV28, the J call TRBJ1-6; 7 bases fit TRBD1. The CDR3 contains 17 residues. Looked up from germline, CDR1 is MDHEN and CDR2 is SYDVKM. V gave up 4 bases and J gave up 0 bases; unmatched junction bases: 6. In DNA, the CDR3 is TGTGCCAGCAGTTGGCGACAGGGCAGCTCCTATAATTCACCCCTCCACTTT. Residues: CASSWRQGSSYNSPLHF.

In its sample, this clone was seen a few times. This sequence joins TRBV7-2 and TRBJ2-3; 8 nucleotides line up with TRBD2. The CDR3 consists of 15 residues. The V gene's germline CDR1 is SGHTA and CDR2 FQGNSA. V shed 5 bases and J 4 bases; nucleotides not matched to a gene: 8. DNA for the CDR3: TGTGCCAGCAGCGTACTAGCGGCTGCGTCAGATACGCAGTATTTT. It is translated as CASSVLAAASDTQYF.

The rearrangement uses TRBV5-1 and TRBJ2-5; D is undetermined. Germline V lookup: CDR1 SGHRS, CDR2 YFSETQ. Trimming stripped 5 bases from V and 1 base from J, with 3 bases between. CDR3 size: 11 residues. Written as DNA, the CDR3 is TGCGCCAGCAGGGCCCAAGAGACCCAGTACTTC. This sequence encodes CASRAQETQYF.